The present TCR beta chain was sequenced within a study of T cell responses to AZD1222 COVID-19 vaccine. Broader study findings: There were mostly white British donors and more females than males, and clonal diversity was possibly underestimated. Increased Spike-specific TCR breadth and depth were observed after two AZD1222 doses. Just a handful of people given AZD1222 tested seropositive at baseline.

With V trimmed by 5 bases and J by 6 bases, 8 bases remained unmatched. Per the germline V gene, CDR1 is SSHAT and CDR2 is FNYEAQ (reference sequence). The CDR3 has 15 residues. The data were produced by immunoSEQ multiplex PCR, yet TCRdb's version contains in-frame clones alone and is incomplete. The top ten clones hold 6.6% of a sample with over 100,000 clones, roughly 94% of them seen once. This clone was recorded a few times. What it recognizes is unknown. The TCR comes from an adult in good health. The chain employs TRBV7-7 and TRBJ2-1, with 9 bases aligning to TRBD2. The material was peripheral blood, obtained on day 0 of AZD1222 vaccination. CDR3 sequence: CASSLGLAGRNEQFF. The CDR3 DNA reads as TGTGCCAGCAGCCTCGGGCTAGCGGGACGCAATGAGCAGTTCTTC.